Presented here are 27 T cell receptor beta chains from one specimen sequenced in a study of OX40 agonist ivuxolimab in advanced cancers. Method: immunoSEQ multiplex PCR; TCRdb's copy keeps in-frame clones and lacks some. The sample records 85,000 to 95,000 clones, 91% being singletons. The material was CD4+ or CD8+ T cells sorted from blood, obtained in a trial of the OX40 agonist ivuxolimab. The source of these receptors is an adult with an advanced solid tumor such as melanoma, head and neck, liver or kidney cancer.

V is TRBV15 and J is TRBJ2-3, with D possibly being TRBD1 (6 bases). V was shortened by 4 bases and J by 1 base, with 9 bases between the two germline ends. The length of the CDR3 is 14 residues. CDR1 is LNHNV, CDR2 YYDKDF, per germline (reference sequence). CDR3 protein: CATSKQGGTDTQYF. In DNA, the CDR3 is TGTGCCACCAGCAAACAGGGTGGCACAGATACGCAGTATTTT.

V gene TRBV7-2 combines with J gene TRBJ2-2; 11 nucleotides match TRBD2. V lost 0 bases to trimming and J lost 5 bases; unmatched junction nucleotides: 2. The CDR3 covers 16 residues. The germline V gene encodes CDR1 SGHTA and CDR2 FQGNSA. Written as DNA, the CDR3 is TGTGCCAGCAGCTTAGCGATAGCGGGAGGGACCGGGGAGCTGTTTTTT. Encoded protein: CASSLAIAGGTGELFF.

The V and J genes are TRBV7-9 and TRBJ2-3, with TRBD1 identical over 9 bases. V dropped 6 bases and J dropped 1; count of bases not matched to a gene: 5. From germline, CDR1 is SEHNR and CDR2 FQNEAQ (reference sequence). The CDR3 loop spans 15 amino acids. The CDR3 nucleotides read TGTGCCAGCAGACAGGGGGCTGGAGGCACAGATACGCAGTATTTT. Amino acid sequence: CASRQGAGGTDTQYF.

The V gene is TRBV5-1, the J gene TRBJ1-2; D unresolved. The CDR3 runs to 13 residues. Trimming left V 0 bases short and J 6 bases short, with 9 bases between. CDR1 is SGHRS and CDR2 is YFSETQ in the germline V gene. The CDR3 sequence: CASSLANGDGYTF. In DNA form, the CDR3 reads TGCGCCAGCAGCTTGGCCAATGGGGATGGCTACACCTTC.

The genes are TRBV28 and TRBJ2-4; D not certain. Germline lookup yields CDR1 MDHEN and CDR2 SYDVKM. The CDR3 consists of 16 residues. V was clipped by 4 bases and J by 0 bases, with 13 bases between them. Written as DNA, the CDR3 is TGTGCCAGCAGTTATTTTTCTGGGGTAGCCAAAAACATTCAGTACTTC. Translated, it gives CASSYFSGVAKNIQYF.

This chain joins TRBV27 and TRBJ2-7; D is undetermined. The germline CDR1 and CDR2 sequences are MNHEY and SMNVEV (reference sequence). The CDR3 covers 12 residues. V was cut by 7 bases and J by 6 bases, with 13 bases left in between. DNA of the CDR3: TGTGCCAGCATGGCCTTGGCTGGCGAGCAGTACTTC. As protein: CASMALAGEQYF.

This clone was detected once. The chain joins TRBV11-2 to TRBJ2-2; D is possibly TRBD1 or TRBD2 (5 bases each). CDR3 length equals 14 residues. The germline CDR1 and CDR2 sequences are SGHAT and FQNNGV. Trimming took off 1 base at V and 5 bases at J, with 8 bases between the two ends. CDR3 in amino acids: CASSLVGGTGELFF. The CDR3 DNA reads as TGTGCCAGCAGCTTAGTTGGGGGAACCGGGGAGCTGTTTTTT.

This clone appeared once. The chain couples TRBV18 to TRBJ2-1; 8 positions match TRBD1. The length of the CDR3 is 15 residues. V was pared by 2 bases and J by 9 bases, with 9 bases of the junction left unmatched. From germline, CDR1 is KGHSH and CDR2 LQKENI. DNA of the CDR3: TGTGCCAGCTCACCAGTACAGGGGGGACTCCCTGAGCAGTTCTTC. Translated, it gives CASSPVQGGLPEQFF.

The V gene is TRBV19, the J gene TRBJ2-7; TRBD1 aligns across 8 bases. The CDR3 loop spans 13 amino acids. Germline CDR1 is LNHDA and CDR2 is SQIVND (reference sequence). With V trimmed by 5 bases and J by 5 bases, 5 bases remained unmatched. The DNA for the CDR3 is TGTGCCAGTAGTCGAGACAGGGGCGACGAGCAGTACTTC. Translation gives CASSRDRGDEQYF.

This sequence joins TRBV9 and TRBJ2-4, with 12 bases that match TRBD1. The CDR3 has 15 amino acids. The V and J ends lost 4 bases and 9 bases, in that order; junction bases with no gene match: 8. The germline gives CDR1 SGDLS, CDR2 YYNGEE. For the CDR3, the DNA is TGTGCCAGCAGCTCAGGGACAGGGGGCCGGGGCATTCAGTACTTC. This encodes CASSSGTGGRGIQYF.

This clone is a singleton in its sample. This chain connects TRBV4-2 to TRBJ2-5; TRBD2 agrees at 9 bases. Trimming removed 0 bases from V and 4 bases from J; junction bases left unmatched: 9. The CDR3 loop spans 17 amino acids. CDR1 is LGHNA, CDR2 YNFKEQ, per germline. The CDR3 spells CASSQEGSGRIGETQYF. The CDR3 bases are TGTGCCAGCAGCCAAGAAGGTAGCGGGAGAATTGGAGAGACCCAGTACTTC.

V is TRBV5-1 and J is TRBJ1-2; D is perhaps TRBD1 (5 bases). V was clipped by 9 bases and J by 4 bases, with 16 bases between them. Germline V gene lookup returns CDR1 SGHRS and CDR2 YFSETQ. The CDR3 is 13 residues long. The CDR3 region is CATRRGPTYGYTF. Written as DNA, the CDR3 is TGCGCCACCCGCCGGGGCCCAACCTATGGCTACACCTTC.

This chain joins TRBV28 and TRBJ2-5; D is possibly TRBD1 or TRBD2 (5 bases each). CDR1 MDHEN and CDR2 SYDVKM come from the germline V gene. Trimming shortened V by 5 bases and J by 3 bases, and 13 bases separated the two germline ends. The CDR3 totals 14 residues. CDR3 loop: CASSGERGEETQYF. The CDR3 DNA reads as TGTGCCAGCAGTGGGGAGAGGGGAGAAGAGACCCAGTACTTC.

The CDR3 sequence is CASSRGTANTEAFF. DNA for the CDR3: TGTGCCAGCAGCCGTGGGACAGCGAACACTGAAGCTTTCTTT. V and J are TRBV5-8 and TRBJ1-1; 7 nucleotides agree with TRBD1. The junction had 4 bases not matched to a gene; V was cut back by 4 bases and J by 1 base. CDR3 length: 14 amino acids. Germline V gene sequence: CDR1 SGHTS, CDR2 YDEGEE.

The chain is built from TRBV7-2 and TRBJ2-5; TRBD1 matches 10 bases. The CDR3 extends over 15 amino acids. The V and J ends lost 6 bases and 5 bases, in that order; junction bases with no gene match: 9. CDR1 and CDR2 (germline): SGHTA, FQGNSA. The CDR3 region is CASRGQGELRETQYF. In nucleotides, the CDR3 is TGTGCCAGCAGAGGACAGGGGGAGTTGAGGGAGACCCAGTACTTC. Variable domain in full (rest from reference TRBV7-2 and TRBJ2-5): GAGVSQSPSNKVTEKGKDVELRCDPISGHTALYWYRQSLGQGLEFLIYFQGNSAPDKSGLPSDRFSAERTGGSVSTLTIQRTQQEDSAVYLCASRGQGELRETQYFGPGTRLLVL.

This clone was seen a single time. The CDR3 DNA follows: TGTGCCAGCGGGCCGGGCTGGGGGCTTAGCAATCAGCCCCAGCATTTT. It encodes CASGPGWGLSNQPQHF. The rearrangement links TRBV27 to TRBJ1-5, with TRBD1 as a possible D gene (6 bases). This CDR3 has 16 amino acids. Germline assignment: CDR1 MNHEY and CDR2 SMNVEV (reference sequence). V gave up 8 bases and J gave up 0 bases, with 17 bases separating them.

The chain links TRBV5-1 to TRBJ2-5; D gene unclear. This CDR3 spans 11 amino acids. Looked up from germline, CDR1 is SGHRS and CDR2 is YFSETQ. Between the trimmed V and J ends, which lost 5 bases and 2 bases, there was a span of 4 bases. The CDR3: CASSRQETQYF. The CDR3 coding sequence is TGCGCCAGCAGTCGACAAGAGACCCAGTACTTC.

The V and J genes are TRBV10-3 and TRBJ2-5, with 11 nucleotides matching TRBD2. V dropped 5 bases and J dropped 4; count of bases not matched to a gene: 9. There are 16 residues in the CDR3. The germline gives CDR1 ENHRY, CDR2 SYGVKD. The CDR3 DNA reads TGTGCCATCAGTTCCACTAGCGGGAGTCCGGGAGAGACCCAGTACTTC. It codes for CAISSTSGSPGETQYF.

The CDR3 coding sequence is TGTGCCAGCAGCCGGCTCGGGAATGACAATGAGCAGTTCTTC. Protein product: CASSRLGNDNEQFF. V gene TRBV5-5 combines with J gene TRBJ2-1; tentative D call: TRBD2 (5 bases). CDR3 length: 14 amino acids. V was trimmed by 4 bases and J by 5 bases, leaving 13 bases between them. Germline CDR1 and CDR2: SGHKS and YYEKEE (reference sequence).

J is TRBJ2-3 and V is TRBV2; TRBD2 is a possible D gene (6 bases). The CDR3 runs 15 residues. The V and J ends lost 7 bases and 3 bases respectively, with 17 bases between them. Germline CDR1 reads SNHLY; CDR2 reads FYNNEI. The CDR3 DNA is TGTGCCAGCAAGTTAGAGACTAGTCTAACAGATACGCAGTATTTT. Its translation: CASKLETSLTDTQYF.

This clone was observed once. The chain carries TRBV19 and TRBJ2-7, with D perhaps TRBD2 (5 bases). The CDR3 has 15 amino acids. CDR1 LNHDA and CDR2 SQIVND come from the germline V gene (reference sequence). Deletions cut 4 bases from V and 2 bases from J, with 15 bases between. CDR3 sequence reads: CASSSQERPTYEQYF. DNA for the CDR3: TGTGCCAGTAGTAGCCAGGAGCGGCCAACCTACGAGCAGTACTTC.

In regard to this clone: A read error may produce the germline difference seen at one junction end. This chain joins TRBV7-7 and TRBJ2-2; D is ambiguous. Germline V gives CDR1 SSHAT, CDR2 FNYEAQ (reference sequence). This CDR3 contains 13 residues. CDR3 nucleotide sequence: TGTGCTAGCAGCGCCCAAAACACCGGGGAGCTGTTTTTT. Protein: CASSAQNTGELFF.

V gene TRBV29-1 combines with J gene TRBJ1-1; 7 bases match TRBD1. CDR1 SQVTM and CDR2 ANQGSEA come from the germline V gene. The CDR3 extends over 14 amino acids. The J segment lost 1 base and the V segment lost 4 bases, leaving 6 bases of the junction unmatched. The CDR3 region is CSVATGVQNTEAFF. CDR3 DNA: TGCAGCGTTGCCACAGGGGTTCAGAACACTGAAGCTTTCTTT.

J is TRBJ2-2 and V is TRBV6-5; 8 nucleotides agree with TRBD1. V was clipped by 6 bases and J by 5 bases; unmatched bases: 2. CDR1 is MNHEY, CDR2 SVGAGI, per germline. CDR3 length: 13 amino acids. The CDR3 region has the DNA TGTGCCAGCAGAGACAGGGGAACCGGGGAGCTGTTTTTT. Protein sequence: CASRDRGTGELFF.

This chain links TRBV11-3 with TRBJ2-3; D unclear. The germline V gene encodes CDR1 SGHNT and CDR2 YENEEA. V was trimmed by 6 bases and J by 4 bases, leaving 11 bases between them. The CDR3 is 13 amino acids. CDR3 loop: CASSIGISDTQYF. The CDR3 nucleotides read TGTGCCAGCAGTATAGGAATCTCAGATACGCAGTATTTT. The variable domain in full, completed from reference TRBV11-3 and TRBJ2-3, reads EAGVVQSPRYKIIEKKQPVAFWCNPISGHNTLYWYLQNLGQGPELLIRYENEEAVDDSQLPKDRFSAERLKGVDSTLKIQPAELGDSAVYLCASSIGISDTQYFGPGTRLTVL.

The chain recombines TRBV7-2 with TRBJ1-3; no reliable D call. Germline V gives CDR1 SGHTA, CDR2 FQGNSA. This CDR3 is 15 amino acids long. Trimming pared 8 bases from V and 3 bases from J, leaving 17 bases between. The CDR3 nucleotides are TGTGCCAGCGGAGAGACCTCCGCTTATGGAAACACCATATATTTT. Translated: CASGETSAYGNTIYF.

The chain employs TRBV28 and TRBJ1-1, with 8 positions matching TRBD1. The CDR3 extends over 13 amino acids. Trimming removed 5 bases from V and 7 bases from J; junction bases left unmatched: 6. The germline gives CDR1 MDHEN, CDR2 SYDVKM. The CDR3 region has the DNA TGTGCCAGCAGTGGGGGACAGGACCATGAAGCTTTCTTT. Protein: CASSGGQDHEAFF.